These 13 T cell receptor beta chains share one sample of origin, sequenced in a study of monozygotic twins with inflammatory bowel disease. Each CDR3 protein gets one entry in TCRdb, which reprocessed the 5' RACE reads and gives no DNA. The listing contains approximately 330,000 distinct CDR3 sequences. Sequencing input: blood. These receptors were taken from a human donor with ulcerative colitis or Crohn's disease, or a healthy co-twin of an affected twin (not recorded which).

V is TRBV15 and J is TRBJ2-5. CDR1 is LNHNV, CDR2 YYDKDF, per germline (reference sequence). The CDR3 is 15 residues long. CDR3: CATSRDGSVEETQYF.

V gene TRBV5-1 combines with J gene TRBJ1-6; TCRdb returns TRBD1, unconfirmable since there is no DNA. The length of the CDR3 is 14 residues. Germline CDR1 is SGHRS and CDR2 is YFSETQ. The CDR3 reads CASSAGQRESPLHF.

The chain joins TRBV27 to TRBJ2-5; the D call of TRBD1 rests on TCRdb alone, since no DNA is present to check it. The CDR3 has 15 residues. Germline V CDR1 and CDR2: MNHEY, SMNVEV (reference sequence). CDR3 in amino acids: CASSSLRGAKETQYF.

V is TRBV12-3 or TRBV12-4 and J is TRBJ2-7; the TCRdb D gene call, TRBD1, has no DNA to confirm it. The CDR3 is 16 amino acids. This CDR3 reads CASSPYTGTGIYEQYF.

The rearrangement joins TRBV5-1 to TRBJ2-1. The CDR3 runs to 15 residues. CDR1 SGHRS and CDR2 YFSETQ come from the germline V gene. This CDR3 is CASSSDRVSYNEQFF.

The chain combines TRBV6-5 with TRBJ2-1; the D call of TRBD2 rests on TCRdb alone, since no DNA is present to check it. Germline V gene lookup returns CDR1 MNHEY and CDR2 SVGAGI. The CDR3 loop spans 17 amino acids. The CDR3 is CASSYSPGTSGSNEQFF.

The rearrangement joins TRBV7-2 to TRBJ2-3; TCRdb's D gene call, TRBD2, goes unchecked for lack of DNA. CDR1 is SGHTA, CDR2 FQGNSA, per germline. The CDR3 loop spans 17 amino acids. Here the CDR3 reads CASSLGRGMERGGTQYF.

The CDR3: CASSLGPASGNTGELFF. This chain joins TRBV27 and TRBJ2-2; TCRdb outputs TRBD2, but without DNA this stays unchecked. The CDR3 has 17 residues. From germline, CDR1 is MNHEY and CDR2 SMNVEV (reference sequence).

The chain links TRBV11-2 to TRBJ2-7; the D gene TCRdb calls, TRBD1, cannot be checked with no DNA. The CDR3 is 14 residues long. The V gene's germline CDR1 is SGHAT and CDR2 FQNNGV. The CDR3 reads CASSLGHGVDRKYF.

The chain combines TRBV3-1 with TRBJ1-3; TCRdb's assignment of TRBD1 cannot be checked, as there is no DNA. The CDR3 runs to 17 residues. The germline gives CDR1 LGHDT, CDR2 YNNKEL (reference sequence). CDR3 sequence: CASSPRITGKGGNTIYF. The variable domain in full, completed from reference TRBV3-1 and TRBJ1-3, reads DTAVSQTPKYLVTQMGNDKSIKCEQNLGHDTMYWYKQDSKKFLKIMFSYNNKELIINETVPNRFSPKSPDKAHLNLHINSLELGDSAVYFCASSPRITGKGGNTIYFGEGSWLTVV.

The chain recombines TRBV7-3 with TRBJ2-2; the D call from TCRdb, TRBD1, cannot be confirmed without DNA. Germline V gives CDR1 SGHTA, CDR2 FQGTGA. The CDR3 has 16 residues. CDR3 region: CASSLQDRGNTGELFF.

The V call is TRBV9, the J call TRBJ1-4; with no DNA, the TCRdb D assignment of TRBD1 cannot be verified. The germline CDR1 and CDR2 sequences are SGDLS and YYNGEE. This CDR3 contains 15 residues. CDR3 protein: CASSETGTTNEKLFF.

V usage is TRBV10-3 and J usage is TRBJ2-2; lacking DNA, the TRBD1 call made by TCRdb goes unchecked. This CDR3 has 15 residues. Germline CDR1 ENHRY, CDR2 SYGVKD. This CDR3 is CAIDPTGENTGELFF.